This T cell receptor beta chain was identified in a study of PD-1 blockade in classical Hodgkin lymphoma. Regarding the study as a whole: Repertoires differed for reasons still undefined, possibly disease activity or prior therapy.

Comments on this clone: Its antigen remains unidentified.

The data were produced by immunoSEQ multiplex PCR, yet TCRdb's version contains in-frame clones alone and is incomplete. The table lists about 13,000 clones, over 80% of them singletons, with about a quarter in the top ten. Every patient relapsed after autologous stem cell transplantation, and brentuximab vedotin exposure varied. The source was peripheral blood mononuclear cells (PBMCs), collected at baseline. This receptor was obtained from a human donor with classical Hodgkin lymphoma.

Here the CDR3 DNA reads TGTGCCAGCAGTTTGTCAGGGTTATCTGGGCAGCCCCAGCATTTT. Translating it yields CASSLSGLSGQPQHF. The chain employs TRBV6-5 and TRBJ1-5, with D perhaps matching TRBD1 (5 bases). Deletions cut 4 bases from V and 7 bases from J, with 17 bases between. This CDR3 is 15 amino acids long. Per germline, CDR1 MNHEY and CDR2 SVGAGI.